What follows are 5 T cell receptor beta chains derived from one specimen sequenced in a study of blood T cell repertoires in COVID-19. Clones were read by immunoSEQ multiplex PCR, and TCRdb kept only the in-frame ones, dropping some. Among 45,000 to 60,000 clones listed, 78% were seen once. Input material: PBMCs or T cells enriched from blood (not recorded which). All receptors derive from a woman between 50 and 59 years old with acute COVID-19.

The gene calls are TRBV7-9 and TRBJ2-1, with 7 bases identical to TRBD2. V lost 8 bases, J lost 4 bases, and 8 bases stayed unmatched. The germline V gene encodes CDR1 SEHNR and CDR2 FQNEAQ (reference sequence). The length of the CDR3 is 14 residues. The CDR3 loop is CASCTGGGYNEQFF. CDR3 sequence (DNA): TGTGCCAGCTGTACCGGGGGAGGGTACAATGAGCAGTTCTTC.

This rearrangement joins TRBV7-2 to TRBJ2-7; 9 bases line up with TRBD1. CDR1 is SGHTA and CDR2 is FQGNSA in the germline V gene. V lost 3 bases to trimming and J lost 3 bases; unmatched junction nucleotides: 3. This CDR3 is 14 amino acids long. CDR3 DNA sequence: TGTGCCAGCAGCTTTACAGGGGGCGACTACGAGCAGTACTTC. It yields the protein CASSFTGGDYEQYF.

The V and J genes are TRBV13 and TRBJ1-4; D is perhaps TRBD1 (5 bases). CDR3 length equals 14 residues. V was clipped by 0 bases and J by 5 bases, with 7 bases between them. Germline CDR1 reads PRHDT; CDR2 reads FYEKMQ (reference sequence). CDR3 coding DNA: TGTGCCAGCAGCTTAGGGCAGGGAAATGAAAAACTGTTTTTT. Amino acids: CASSLGQGNEKLFF.

This clone was detected only once. The J gene is TRBJ1-1, the V gene TRBV19; 8 positions agree with TRBD1. Looked up from germline, CDR1 is LNHDA and CDR2 is SQIVND (reference sequence). V dropped 7 bases and J dropped 1; count of bases not matched to a gene: 8. The length of the CDR3 is 15 residues. The CDR3 loop reads CASKRRTGSNTEAFF. The CDR3 nucleotides are TGTGCCAGTAAAAGGCGGACAGGGTCGAACACTGAAGCTTTCTTT.

V is TRBV5-4 and J is TRBJ2-5; no clear D. Between the trimmed V and J ends, which lost 4 bases and 0 bases, there was a span of 10 bases. Germline V lookup: CDR1 SGHNT, CDR2 YYREEE (reference sequence). The CDR3 is 14 residues long. CDR3 nucleotides: TGTGCCAGCAGCGGAGCCACGTACCAAGAGACCCAGTACTTC. This sequence encodes CASSGATYQETQYF.